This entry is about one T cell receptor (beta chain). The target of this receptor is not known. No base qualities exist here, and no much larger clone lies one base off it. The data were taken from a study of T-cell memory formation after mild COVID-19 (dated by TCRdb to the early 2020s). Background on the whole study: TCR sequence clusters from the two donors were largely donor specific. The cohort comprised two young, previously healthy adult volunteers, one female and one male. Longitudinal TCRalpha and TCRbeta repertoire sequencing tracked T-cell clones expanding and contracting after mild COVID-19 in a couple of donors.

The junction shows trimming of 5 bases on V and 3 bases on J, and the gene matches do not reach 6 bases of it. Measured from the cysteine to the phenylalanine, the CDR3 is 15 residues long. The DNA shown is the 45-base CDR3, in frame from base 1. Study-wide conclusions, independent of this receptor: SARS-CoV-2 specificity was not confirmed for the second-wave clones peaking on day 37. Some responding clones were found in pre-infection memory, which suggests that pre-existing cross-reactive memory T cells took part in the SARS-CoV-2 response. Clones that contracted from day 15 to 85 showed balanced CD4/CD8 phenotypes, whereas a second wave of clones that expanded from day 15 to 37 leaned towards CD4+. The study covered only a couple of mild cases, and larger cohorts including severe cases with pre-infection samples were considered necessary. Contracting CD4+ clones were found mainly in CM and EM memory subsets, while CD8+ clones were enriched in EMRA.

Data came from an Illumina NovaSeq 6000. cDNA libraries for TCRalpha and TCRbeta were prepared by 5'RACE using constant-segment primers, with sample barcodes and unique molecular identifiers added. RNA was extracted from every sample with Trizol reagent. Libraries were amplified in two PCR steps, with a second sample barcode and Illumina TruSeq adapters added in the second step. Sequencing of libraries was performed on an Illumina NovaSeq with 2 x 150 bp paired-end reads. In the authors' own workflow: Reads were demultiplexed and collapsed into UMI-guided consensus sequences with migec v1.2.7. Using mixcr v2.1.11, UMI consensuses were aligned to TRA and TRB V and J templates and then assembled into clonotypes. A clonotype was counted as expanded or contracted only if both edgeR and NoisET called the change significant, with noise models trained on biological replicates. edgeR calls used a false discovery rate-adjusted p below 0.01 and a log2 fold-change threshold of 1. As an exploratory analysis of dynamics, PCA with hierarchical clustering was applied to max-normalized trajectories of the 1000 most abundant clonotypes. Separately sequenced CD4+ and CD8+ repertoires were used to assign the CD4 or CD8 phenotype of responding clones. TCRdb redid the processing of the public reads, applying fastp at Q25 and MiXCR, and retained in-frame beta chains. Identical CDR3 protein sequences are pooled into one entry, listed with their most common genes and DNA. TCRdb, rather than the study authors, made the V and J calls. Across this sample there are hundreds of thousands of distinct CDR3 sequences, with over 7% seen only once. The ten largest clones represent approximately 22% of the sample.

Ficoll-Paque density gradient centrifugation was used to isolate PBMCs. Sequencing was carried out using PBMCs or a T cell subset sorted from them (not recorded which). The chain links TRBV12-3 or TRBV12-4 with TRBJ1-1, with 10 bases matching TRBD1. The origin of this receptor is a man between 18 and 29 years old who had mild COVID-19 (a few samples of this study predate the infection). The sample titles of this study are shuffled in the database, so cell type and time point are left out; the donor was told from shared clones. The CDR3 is CASSPRDRGYTEAFF. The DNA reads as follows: TGTGCCAGCAGTCCCCGGGACAGGGGATACACTGAAGCTTTCTTT.